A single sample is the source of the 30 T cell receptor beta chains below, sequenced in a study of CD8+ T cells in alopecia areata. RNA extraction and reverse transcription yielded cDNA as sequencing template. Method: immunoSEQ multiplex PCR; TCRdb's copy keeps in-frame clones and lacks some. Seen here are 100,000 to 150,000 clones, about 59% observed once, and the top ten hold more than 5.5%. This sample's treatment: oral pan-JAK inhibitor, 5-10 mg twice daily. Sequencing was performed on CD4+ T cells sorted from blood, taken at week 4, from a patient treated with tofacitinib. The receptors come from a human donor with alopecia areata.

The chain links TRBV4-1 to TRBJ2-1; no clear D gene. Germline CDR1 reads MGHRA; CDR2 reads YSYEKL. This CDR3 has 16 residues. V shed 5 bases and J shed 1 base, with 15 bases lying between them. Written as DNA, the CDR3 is TGCGCCAGCAGCGTAGTCAACCTTGTATCCTACAATGAGCAGTTCTTC. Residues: CASSVVNLVSYNEQFF.

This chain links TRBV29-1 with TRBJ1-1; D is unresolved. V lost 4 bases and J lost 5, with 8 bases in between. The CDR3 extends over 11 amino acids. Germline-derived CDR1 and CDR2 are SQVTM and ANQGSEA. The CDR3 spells CSVVRVTEAFF. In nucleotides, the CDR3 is TGCAGCGTTGTCAGAGTAACTGAAGCTTTCTTT.

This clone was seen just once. The CDR3 region has the DNA TGCGCCAGCAGCCTCGACTTAAAGACGGTCGAGCAGTACTTC. Its translation: CASSLDLKTVEQYF. The rearrangement uses TRBV4-1 and TRBJ2-7; D is uncertain. V shed 4 bases and J shed 6 bases, with 16 bases lying between them. The germline V gene has CDR1 MGHRA and CDR2 YSYEKL. This CDR3 has 14 residues.

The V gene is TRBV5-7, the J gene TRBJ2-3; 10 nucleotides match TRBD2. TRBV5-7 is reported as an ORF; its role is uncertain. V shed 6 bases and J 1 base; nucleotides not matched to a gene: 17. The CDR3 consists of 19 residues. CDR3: CASTNRASGSRRGTDTQYF. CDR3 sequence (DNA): TGTGCCAGCACCAATCGCGCTAGCGGGAGCAGGCGAGGCACAGATACGCAGTATTTT.

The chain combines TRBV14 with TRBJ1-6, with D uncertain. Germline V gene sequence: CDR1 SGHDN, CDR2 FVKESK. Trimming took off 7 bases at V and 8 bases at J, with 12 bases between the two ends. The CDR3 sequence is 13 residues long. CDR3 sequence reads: CASNHPPHSPLHF. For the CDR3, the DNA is TGTGCCAGCAACCACCCCCCCCATTCACCCCTCCACTTT.

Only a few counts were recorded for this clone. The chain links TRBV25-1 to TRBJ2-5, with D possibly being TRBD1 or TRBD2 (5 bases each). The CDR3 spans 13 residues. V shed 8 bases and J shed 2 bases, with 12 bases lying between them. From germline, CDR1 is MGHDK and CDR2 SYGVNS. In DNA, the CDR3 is TGTGCCAGCTCAGGGACGAATCAAGAGACCCAGTACTTC. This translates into CASSGTNQETQYF.

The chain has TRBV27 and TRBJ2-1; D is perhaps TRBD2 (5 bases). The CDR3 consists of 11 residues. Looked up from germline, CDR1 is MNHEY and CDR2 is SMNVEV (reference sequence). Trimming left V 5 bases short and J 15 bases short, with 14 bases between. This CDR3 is CASSKDSVWFF. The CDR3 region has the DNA TGTGCCAGCAGTAAGGACTCGGTCTGGTTCTTC.

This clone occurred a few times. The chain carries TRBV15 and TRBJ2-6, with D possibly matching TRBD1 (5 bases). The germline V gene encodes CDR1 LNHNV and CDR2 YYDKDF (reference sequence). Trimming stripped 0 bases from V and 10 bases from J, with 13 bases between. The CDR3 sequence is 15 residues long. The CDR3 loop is CATSRDLSDSNVLTF. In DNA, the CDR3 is TGTGCCACCAGCAGAGATCTCAGCGACAGTAACGTCCTGACTTTC. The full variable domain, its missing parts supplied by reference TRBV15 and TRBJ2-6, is DAMVIQNPRYQVTQFGKPVTLSCSQTLNHNVMYWYQQKSSQAPKLLFHYYDKDFNNEADTPDNFQSRRPNTSFCFLDIRSPGLGDTAMYLCATSRDLSDSNVLTFGAGSRLTVL.

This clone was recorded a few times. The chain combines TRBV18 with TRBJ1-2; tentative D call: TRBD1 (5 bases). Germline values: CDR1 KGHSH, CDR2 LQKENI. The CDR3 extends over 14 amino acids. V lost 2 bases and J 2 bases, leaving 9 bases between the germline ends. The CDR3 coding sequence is TGTGCCAGCTCACCAGGAGGGGACAACTATGGCTACACCTTC. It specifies CASSPGGDNYGYTF. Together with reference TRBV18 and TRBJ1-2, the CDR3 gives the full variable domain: NAGVMQNPRHLVRRRGQEARLRCSPMKGHSHVYWYRQLPEEGLKFMVYLQKENIIDESGMPKERFSAEFPKEGPSILRIQQVVRGDSAAYFCASSPGGDNYGYTFGSGTRLTVV.

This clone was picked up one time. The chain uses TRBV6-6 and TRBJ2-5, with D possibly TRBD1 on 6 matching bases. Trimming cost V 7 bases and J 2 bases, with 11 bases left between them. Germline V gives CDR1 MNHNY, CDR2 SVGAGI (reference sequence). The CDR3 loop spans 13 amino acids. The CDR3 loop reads CASNLQGQETQYF. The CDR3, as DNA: TGTGCCAGCAACCTGCAGGGGCAAGAGACCCAGTACTTC.

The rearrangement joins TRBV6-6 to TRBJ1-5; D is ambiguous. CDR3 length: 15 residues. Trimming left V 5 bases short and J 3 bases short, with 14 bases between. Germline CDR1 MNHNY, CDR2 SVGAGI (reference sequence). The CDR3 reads CASSRPGKPNQPQHF. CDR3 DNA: TGTGCCAGCAGTAGGCCGGGGAAACCCAATCAGCCCCAGCATTTT.

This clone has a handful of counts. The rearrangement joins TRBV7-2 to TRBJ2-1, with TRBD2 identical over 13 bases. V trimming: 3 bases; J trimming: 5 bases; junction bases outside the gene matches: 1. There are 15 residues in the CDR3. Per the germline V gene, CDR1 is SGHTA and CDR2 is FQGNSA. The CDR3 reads CASSFGLAGDNEQFF. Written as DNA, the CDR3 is TGTGCCAGCAGCTTCGGACTAGCGGGGGACAATGAGCAGTTCTTC. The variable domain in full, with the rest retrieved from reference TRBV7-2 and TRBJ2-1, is GAGVSQSPSNKVTEKGKDVELRCDPISGHTALYWYRQSLGQGLEFLIYFQGNSAPDKSGLPSDRFSAERTGGSVSTLTIQRTQQEDSAVYLCASSFGLAGDNEQFFGPGTRLTVL.

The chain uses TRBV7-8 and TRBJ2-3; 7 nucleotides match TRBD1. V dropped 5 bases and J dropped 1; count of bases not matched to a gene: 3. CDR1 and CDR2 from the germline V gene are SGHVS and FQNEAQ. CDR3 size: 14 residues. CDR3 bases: TGTGCCAGCAGCAAAGACAGGGGCACAGATACGCAGTATTTT. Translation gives CASSKDRGTDTQYF. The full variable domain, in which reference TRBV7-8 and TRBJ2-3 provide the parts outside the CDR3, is GAGVSQSPRYKVAKRGQDVALRCDPISGHVSLFWYQQALGQGPEFLTYFQNEAQLDKSGLPSDRFFAERPEGSVSTLKIQRTQQEDSAVYLCASSKDRGTDTQYFGPGTRLTVL.

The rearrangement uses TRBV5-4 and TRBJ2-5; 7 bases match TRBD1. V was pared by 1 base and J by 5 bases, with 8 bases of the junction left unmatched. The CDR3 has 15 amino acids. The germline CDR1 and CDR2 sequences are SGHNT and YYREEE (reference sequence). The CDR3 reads CASSLTGARGETQYF. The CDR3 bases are TGTGCCAGCAGCTTGACAGGGGCGAGGGGGGAGACCCAGTACTTC.

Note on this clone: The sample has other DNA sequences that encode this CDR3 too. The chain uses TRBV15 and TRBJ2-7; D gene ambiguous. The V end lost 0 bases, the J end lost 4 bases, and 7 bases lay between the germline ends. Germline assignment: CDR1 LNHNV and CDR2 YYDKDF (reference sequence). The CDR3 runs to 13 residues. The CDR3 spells CATSREVEYEQYF. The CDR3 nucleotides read TGTGCCACCAGCAGAGAGGTGGAGTACGAGCAGTACTTC.

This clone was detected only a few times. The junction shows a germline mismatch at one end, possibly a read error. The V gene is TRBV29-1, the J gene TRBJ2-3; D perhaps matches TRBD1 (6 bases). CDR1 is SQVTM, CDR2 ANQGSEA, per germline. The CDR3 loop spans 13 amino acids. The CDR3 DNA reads TGCAGCGTTGCCCAGGGGAGCAGAGATACGCAGTATTTT. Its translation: CSVAQGSRDTQYF.

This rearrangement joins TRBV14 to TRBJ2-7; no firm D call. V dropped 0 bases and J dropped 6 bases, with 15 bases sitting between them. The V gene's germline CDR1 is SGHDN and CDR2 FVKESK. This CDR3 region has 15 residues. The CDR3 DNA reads TGTGCCAGCAGCCAAGATACAGTTGGTGGCTCCGAGCAGTACTTC. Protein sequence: CASSQDTVGGSEQYF.

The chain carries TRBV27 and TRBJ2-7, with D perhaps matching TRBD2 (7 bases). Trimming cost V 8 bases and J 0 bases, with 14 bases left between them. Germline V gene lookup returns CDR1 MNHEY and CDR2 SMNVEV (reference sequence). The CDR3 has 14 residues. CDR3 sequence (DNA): TGTGCCAGCGGTCGGGGAGGGGGCTCCTACGAGCAGTACTTC. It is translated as CASGRGGGSYEQYF.

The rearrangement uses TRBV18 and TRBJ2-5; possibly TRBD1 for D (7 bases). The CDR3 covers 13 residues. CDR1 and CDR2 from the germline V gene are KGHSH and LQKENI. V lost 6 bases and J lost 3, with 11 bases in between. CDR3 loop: CASSRGQKETQYF. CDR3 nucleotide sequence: TGTGCCAGCTCGCGGGGACAGAAAGAGACCCAGTACTTC.

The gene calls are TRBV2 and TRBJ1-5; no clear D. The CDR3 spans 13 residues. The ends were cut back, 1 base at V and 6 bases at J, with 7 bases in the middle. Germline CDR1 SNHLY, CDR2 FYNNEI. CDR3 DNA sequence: TGTGCCAGCAGTGAAGGGCTGGCTCAGCCCCAGCATTTT. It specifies CASSEGLAQPQHF.

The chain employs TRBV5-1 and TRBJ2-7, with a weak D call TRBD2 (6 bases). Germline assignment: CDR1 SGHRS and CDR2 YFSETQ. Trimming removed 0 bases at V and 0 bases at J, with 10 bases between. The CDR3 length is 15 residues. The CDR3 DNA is TGCGCCAGCAGCTTGGGGGGGGAACCCTCCTACGAGCAGTACTTC. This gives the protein CASSLGGEPSYEQYF.

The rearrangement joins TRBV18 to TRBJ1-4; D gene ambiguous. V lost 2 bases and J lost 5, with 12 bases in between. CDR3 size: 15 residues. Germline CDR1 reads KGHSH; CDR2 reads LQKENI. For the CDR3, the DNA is TGTGCCAGCTCACCAGCGGCTCAACTCAATGAAAAACTGTTTTTT. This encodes CASSPAAQLNEKLFF. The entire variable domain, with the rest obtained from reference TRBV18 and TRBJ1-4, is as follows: NAGVMQNPRHLVRRRGQEARLRCSPMKGHSHVYWYRQLPEEGLKFMVYLQKENIIDESGMPKERFSAEFPKEGPSILRIQQVVRGDSAAYFCASSPAAQLNEKLFFGSGTQLSVL.

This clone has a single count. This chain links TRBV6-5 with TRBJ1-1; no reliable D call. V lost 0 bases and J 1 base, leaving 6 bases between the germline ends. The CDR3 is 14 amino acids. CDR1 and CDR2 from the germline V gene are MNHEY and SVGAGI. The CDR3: CASSYSRWNTEAFF. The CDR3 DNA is TGTGCCAGCAGTTACTCTCGGTGGAACACTGAAGCTTTCTTT.

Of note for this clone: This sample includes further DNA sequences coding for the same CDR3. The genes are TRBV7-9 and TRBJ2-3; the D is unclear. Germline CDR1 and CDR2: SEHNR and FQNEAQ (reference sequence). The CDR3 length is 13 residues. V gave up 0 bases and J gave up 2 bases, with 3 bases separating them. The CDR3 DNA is TGTGCCAGCAGCTTAGCGCTCACAGATACGCAGTATTTT. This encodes CASSLALTDTQYF.

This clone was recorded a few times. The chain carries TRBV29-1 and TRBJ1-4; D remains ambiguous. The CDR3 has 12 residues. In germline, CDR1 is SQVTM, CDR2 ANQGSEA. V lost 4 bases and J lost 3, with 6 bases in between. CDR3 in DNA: TGCAGCGTTGGGCGACCTAATGAAAAACTGTTTTTT. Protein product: CSVGRPNEKLFF. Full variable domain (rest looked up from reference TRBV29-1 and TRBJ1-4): SAVISQKPSRDICQRGTSLTIQCQVDSQVTMMFWYRQQPGQSLTLIATANQGSEATYESGFVIDKFPISRPNLTFSTLTVSNMSPEDSSIYLCSVGRPNEKLFFGSGTQLSVL.

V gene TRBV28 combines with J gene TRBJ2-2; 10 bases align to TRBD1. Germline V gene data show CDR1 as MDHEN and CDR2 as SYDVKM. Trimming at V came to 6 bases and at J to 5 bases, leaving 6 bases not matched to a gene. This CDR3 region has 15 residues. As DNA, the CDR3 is TGTGCCAGCAGAACGGACAGGGGGAGAACCGGGGAGCTGTTTTTT. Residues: CASRTDRGRTGELFF.

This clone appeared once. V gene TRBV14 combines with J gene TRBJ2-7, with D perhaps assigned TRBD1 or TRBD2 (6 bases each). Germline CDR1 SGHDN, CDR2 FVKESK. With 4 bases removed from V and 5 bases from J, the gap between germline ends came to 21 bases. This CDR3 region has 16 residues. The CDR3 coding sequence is TGTGCCAGCAGCCGGAGGGACTTCGTCGGGGGCAACGAGCAGTACTTC. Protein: CASSRRDFVGGNEQYF.

The CDR3: CASSVSGLQETQYF. CDR3 DNA: TGTGCCAGCAGCGTTAGCGGGCTACAAGAGACCCAGTACTTC. This chain uses TRBV5-6 with TRBJ2-5, with 7 bases fitting TRBD2. The V and J ends lost 4 bases and 2 bases, in that order; junction bases with no gene match: 5. Germline loops: CDR1 SGHDT, CDR2 YYEEEE. This CDR3 region has 14 residues.

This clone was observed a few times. CDR3 nucleotide sequence: TGCAGCGTTCCGCCCGGGACAGGGGGGGGCTACACCTTC. As protein: CSVPPGTGGGYTF. V usage is TRBV29-1 and J usage is TRBJ1-2, with TRBD1 matching over 11 bases. The length of the CDR3 is 13 residues. CDR1 is SQVTM and CDR2 is ANQGSEA in the germline V gene. J gave up 8 bases and V 5 bases, and 7 bases lay outside the gene matches.

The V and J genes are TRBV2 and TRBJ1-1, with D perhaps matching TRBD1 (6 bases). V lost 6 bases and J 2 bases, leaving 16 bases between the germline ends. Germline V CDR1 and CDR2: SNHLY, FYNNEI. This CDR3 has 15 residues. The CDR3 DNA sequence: TGTGCCAGCAGGGTGGACAGTGCGGCAAACACTGAAGCTTTCTTT. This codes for CASRVDSAANTEAFF.